This T cell receptor (beta chain) was found in a study of beta chain features in type 1 diabetes. Findings of the study overall: Among all four CD4+ subsets, Type 1 diabetes patients had TCRB CDR3s that were moderately but significantly shorter. In type 1 diabetes patients, VDJ junctions had fewer insertions; deletions at these junctions were more frequent. The study notes PCR might favor shorter templates equally in patients and controls. Naive, central memory and Treg TCRB repertoires appeared more alike in patients than in healthy donors.

Every donor provided one heparinised blood draw, which averaged about 110 mL. The germline V and J ends were trimmed by 4 bases and 3 bases, with 19 bases remaining between them. The germline V gene encodes CDR1 SGHNT and CDR2 YYREEE (reference sequence). The CDR3 length is 17 residues. Of note for this clone: The antigen remains unidentified.

Expressed TCRB transcripts were sequenced, since all the RNA that had been isolated was reverse transcribed. Clones were read by immunoSEQ multiplex PCR, and TCRdb kept only the in-frame ones, dropping some. This sample yields roughly 400,000 clones, of which 9.6% are seen a single time; approximately 0.55% belongs to the top ten. Source material: central memory CD4+ T cells from blood. The sequence was obtained from a man aged 30 to 39 with type 1 diabetes. This sequence joins TRBV5-4 and TRBJ1-4; D is ambiguous. Written as DNA, the CDR3 is TGTGCCAGCAGCCCTCGGGCACCCGGGAACTCTAATGAAAAACTGTTTTTT. Amino acids: CASSPRAPGNSNEKLFF. Full variable domain (missing parts from reference TRBV5-4 and TRBJ1-4): ETGVTQSPTHLIKTRGQQVTLRCSSQSGHNTVSWYQQALGQGPQFIFQYYREEENGRGNFPPRFSGLQFPNYSSELNVNALELDDSALYLCASSPRAPGNSNEKLFFGSGTQLSVL.